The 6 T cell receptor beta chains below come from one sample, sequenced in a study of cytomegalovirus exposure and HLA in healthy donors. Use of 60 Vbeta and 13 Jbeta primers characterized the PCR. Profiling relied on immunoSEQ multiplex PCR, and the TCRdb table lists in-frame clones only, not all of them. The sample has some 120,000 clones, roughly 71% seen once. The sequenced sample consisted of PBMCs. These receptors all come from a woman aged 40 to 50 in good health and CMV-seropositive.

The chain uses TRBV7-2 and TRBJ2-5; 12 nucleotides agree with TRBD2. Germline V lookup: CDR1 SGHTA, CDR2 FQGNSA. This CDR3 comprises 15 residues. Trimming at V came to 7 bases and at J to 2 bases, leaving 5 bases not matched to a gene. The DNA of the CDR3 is TGTGCCAGCAAAAGGACTAGCGGGGAACAAGAGACCCAGTACTTC. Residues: CASKRTSGEQETQYF.

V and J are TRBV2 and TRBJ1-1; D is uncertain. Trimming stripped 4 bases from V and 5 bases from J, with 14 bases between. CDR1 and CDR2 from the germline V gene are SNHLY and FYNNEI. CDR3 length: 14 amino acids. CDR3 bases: TGTGCCAGCAGTGGTGTCAGGAAGGATACTGAAGCTTTCTTT. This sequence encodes CASSGVRKDTEAFF.

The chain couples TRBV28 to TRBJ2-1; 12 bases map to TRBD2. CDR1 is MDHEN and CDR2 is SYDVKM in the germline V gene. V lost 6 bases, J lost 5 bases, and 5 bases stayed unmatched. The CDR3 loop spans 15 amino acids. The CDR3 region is CASSPRTSGNNEQFF. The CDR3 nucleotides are TGTGCCAGCAGCCCCCGGACTAGCGGGAACAATGAGCAGTTCTTC.

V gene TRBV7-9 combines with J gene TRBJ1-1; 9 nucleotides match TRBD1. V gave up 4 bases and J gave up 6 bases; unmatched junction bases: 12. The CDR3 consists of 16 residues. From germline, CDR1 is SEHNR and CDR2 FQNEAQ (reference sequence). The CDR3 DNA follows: TGTGCCAGCAGCTCTCGAGGAGGACAGGGGTTTGCTGAAGCTTTCTTT. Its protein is CASSSRGGQGFAEAFF.

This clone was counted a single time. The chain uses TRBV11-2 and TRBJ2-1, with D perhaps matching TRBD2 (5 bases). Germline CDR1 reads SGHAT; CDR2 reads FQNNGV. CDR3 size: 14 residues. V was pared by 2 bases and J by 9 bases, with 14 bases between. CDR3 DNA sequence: TGTGCCAGCAGCTTACAGCTGGTAGGAGGTGAGCAGTTCTTC. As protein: CASSLQLVGGEQFF.

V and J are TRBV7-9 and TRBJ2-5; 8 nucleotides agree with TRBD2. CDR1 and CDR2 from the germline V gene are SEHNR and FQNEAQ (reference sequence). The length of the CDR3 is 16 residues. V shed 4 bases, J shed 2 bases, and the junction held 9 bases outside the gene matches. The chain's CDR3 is CASSWLGGLGQETQYF. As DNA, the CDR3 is TGTGCCAGCAGCTGGTTAGGGGGACTAGGGCAAGAGACCCAGTACTTC. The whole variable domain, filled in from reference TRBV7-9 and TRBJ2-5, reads DTGVSQNPRHKITKRGQNVTFRCDPISEHNRLYWYRQTLGQGPEFLTYFQNEAQLEKSRLLSDRFSAERPKGSFSTLEIQRTEQGDSAMYLCASSWLGGLGQETQYFGPGTRLLVL.